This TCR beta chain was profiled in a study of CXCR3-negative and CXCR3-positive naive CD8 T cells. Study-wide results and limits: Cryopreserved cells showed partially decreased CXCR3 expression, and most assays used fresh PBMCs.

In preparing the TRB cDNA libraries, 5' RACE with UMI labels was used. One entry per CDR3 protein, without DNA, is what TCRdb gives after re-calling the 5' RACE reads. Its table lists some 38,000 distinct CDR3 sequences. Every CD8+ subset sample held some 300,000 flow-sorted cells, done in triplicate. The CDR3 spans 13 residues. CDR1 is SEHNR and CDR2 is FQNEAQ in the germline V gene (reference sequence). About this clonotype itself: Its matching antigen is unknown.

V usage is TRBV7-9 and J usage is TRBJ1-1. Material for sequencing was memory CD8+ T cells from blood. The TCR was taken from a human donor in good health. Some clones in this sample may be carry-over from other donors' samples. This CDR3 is CASSLVADTEAFF.